The sequence of this TCR beta chain was determined in a study of human T cells and chemical hapten exposure. At the level of the study: Patients were mainly female, each with alopecia areata, totalis or universalis.

This clonotype was seen many times. TCRdb ran MiXCR on the RACE reads and lists one entry per CDR3 protein. The sample comprises tens of thousands of distinct CDR3 sequences, 10% to 15% of which are singletons, and about 5.7% rests with the top ten. Time point: patch test 3, about 24 weeks after DPC sensitization. Treatment of the sample: therapeutic diphenylcyclopropenone sensitization with weekly scalp DPC. Blood was collected ahead of every patch test applied. V shed 5 bases and J 2 bases; nucleotides not matched to a gene: 1. CDR3 length equals 15 residues. Germline V gene data show CDR1 as SNHLY and CDR2 as FYNNEI.

This specimen was whole blood, taken in connection with sensitization to the hapten diphenylcyclopropenone (DPC). The sequence derives from a woman in her forties or fifties with alopecia areata. Some clones in this sample may be carry-over from other donors' samples. The genes are TRBV2 and TRBJ2-1, with 12 bases fitting TRBD2. The DNA of the CDR3 is TGTGCCAGCAGTAGACTAGCGGGAGCCTACAATGAGCAGTTCTTC. Encoded protein: CASSRLAGAYNEQFF.